The T cell receptor beta chain described here comes from a study of blood T cell repertoires in COVID-19. At the level of the study: Samples of COVID-19 (acute and convalescent) were obtained from the United States, Italy and Spain. T cells, B-cell-depleted T cells, or PBMCs provided the cDNA or gDNA that served as material.

Original handling: Reference gene primers were amplified, and this amplification served to estimate nucleated cell counts. Produced via immunoSEQ multiplex PCR; TCRdb's table is partial and in-frame only. That table furnishes V, J and clone size, whereas the DNA furnished D and trimming. The data contain 180,000 or so clones, 65% to 80% of them singletons. Between the trimmed V and J ends, which lost 4 bases and 4 bases, there was a span of 5 bases. This CDR3 region has 11 residues. Sequences were obtained from peripheral blood. The V gene is TRBV12-3 or TRBV12-4, the J gene TRBJ2-7; unclear D gene. This TCR came from a man in his fifties who had recovered from COVID-19. CDR3 sequence reads: CASSYKYEQYF. Written as DNA, the CDR3 is TGTGCCAGCAGTTATAAATACGAGCAGTACTTC.